This TCR beta chain is drawn from a study of blood T cells in healthy people across ages. A note on this clonotype: The antigen is undetermined.

Alongside a J-beta primer mix, a sample-barcoded 5' primer served in a second PCR lasting roughly 7 to 12 cycles. Using its own MiXCR run on the 5' RACE reads, TCRdb lists one record per CDR3 protein. The sample contains about 720,000 distinct CDR3 sequences, about 20% of which appear only once. Each donor's blood draw was 7.5 to 10 milliliters of peripheral blood. General study results and limits: Among T cells, TCR beta diversity per million cells dropped roughly linearly as age rose. Using unsorted PBMCs precluded a conclusive naive versus antigen-experienced comparison.

The receptor was derived from a man between 65 and 80 years old in good health. The material sequenced was blood.

This CDR3 reads CASSISTRGQFF. The CDR3 coding sequence is TGTGCCAGCAGCATAAGCACCCGGGGGCAGTTCTTC. This chain joins TRBV7-2 and TRBJ2-1; tentatively, D is TRBD2 (5 bases). CDR1 is SGHTA, CDR2 FQGNSA, per germline. This CDR3 comprises 12 residues. V lost 5 bases, J lost 12 bases, and 14 bases lay in between.